These 20 T cell receptor beta chains originate from one sample sequenced in a study of blood T cell repertoires in COVID-19. Produced via immunoSEQ multiplex PCR; TCRdb's table is partial and in-frame only. The repertoire has under 300,000 clones, 65% to 90% of them found once; the top ten carry around 2.4%. Specimen: peripheral blood. The receptors shown here come from a man aged 40-50 years who had recovered from COVID-19.

The rearrangement joins TRBV2 to TRBJ1-3; no clear D. V lost 6 bases and J 3 bases, leaving 9 bases between the germline ends. CDR1 and CDR2 from the germline V gene are SNHLY and FYNNEI. The CDR3 has 13 residues. The DNA of the CDR3 is TGTGCCAGCAGACAGTTCTTTGGAAACACCATATATTTT. This gives the protein CASRQFFGNTIYF.

The gene calls are TRBV7-9 and TRBJ2-7, with a tentative D call TRBD2 (5 bases). CDR1 is SEHNR and CDR2 is FQNEAQ in the germline V gene (reference sequence). Trimming took off 5 bases at V and 7 bases at J, with 9 bases between the two ends. CDR3 length equals 11 residues. The chain's CDR3 is CASSVTGEQYF. Written as DNA, the CDR3 is TGTGCCAGCAGCGTCACGGGGGAGCAGTACTTC.

This clone was observed a few times. The chain joins TRBV4-1 to TRBJ1-6; 7 bases match TRBD1. The trim removed 4 bases at V and 3 bases at J, leaving 3 bases unmatched. The germline CDR1 and CDR2 sequences are MGHRA and YSYEKL. This CDR3 spans 15 amino acids. In DNA form, the CDR3 reads TGCGCCAGCAGCCTTGGGACAGACTATAATTCACCCCTCCACTTT. Translated, it gives CASSLGTDYNSPLHF.

About this clone: This specimen includes other DNA sequences encoding the same CDR3. This chain uses TRBV5-1 with TRBJ2-6; tentative D call: TRBD1 (5 bases). Germline-derived CDR1 and CDR2 are SGHRS and YFSETQ. Trimming took off 2 bases at V and 0 bases at J, with 6 bases between the two ends. This CDR3 is 15 amino acids long. Here the CDR3 reads CASSLDSSGANVLTF. The CDR3, as DNA: TGCGCCAGCAGCTTAGACAGCTCTGGGGCCAACGTCCTGACTTTC.

J is TRBJ1-2 and V is TRBV9; the match to TRBD1 covers 9 bases. The CDR3 runs 16 residues. Germline V gene sequence: CDR1 SGDLS, CDR2 YYNGEE. The trim removed 4 bases at V and 4 bases at J, leaving 11 bases unmatched. The CDR3 loop reads CASSQGTGLGAYGYTF. As DNA, the CDR3 is TGTGCCAGCAGCCAAGGGACAGGGTTGGGAGCCTATGGCTACACCTTC.

The genes are TRBV10-2 and TRBJ2-7; D unclear. Per the germline V gene, CDR1 is WSHSY and CDR2 is SAAADI. V shed 4 bases and J shed 4 bases, with 11 bases lying between them. CDR3 length equals 13 residues. Here the CDR3 reads CASSAGSYYEQYF. Written as DNA, the CDR3 is TGCGCCAGCAGTGCCGGGTCCTATTACGAGCAGTACTTC.

The chain employs TRBV10-1 and TRBJ2-2; D is possibly TRBD2 (5 bases). Germline V lookup: CDR1 WNHNN, CDR2 SYGVQD (reference sequence). This CDR3 spans 15 amino acids. Trimming removed 5 bases at V and 2 bases at J, with 12 bases between. The CDR3 DNA is TGCGCCAGCAGTAGACCCAGCGGCAACACCGGGGAGCTGTTTTTT. This sequence encodes CASSRPSGNTGELFF.

The chain has TRBV6-5 and TRBJ1-1, with 7 bases that match TRBD1. Germline V gives CDR1 MNHEY, CDR2 SVGAGI. The CDR3 sequence is 14 residues long. V lost 0 bases and J lost 5; bases outside the gene matches: 3. CDR3 sequence (DNA): TGTGCCAGCAGTTACTCTTACAGGGGTACTGAAGCTTTCTTT. Translation: CASSYSYRGTEAFF.

V gene TRBV18 combines with J gene TRBJ2-6; a possible D gene is TRBD1 (6 bases). The ends were cut back, 5 bases at V and 2 bases at J, with 13 bases in the middle. CDR1 is KGHSH, CDR2 LQKENI, per germline. This CDR3 has 16 residues. The CDR3 coding sequence is TGTGCCAGCTCATCGGACAGCCAGCCTGGGGCCAACGTCCTGACTTTC. Its protein is CASSSDSQPGANVLTF.

The chain employs TRBV6-6 and TRBJ1-5; possibly TRBD1 for D (6 bases). Germline loops: CDR1 MNHNY, CDR2 SVGAGI (reference sequence). This CDR3 is built from 15 residues. Trimming cost V 5 bases and J 4 bases, with 15 bases left between them. CDR3 coding DNA: TGTGCCAGCAGTCGCCCGACAGGCGCAAATCAGCCCCAGCATTTT. Translated: CASSRPTGANQPQHF.

The chain combines TRBV20-1 with TRBJ2-1; tentative D call: TRBD2 (5 bases). Deletions cut 3 bases from V and 0 bases from J, with 12 bases between. The length of the CDR3 is 15 residues. Germline CDR1 DFQATT, CDR2 SNEGSKA (reference sequence). The CDR3 nucleotides read TGCAGTGCTAGTCGAGGGCCCTTCTCCTACAATGAGCAGTTCTTC. This codes for CSASRGPFSYNEQFF.

This rearrangement joins TRBV23-1 to TRBJ1-5; 8 bases are shared with TRBD1. TRBV23-1 is labeled an ORF, and its function is uncertain. The CDR3 contains 14 residues. With 4 bases clipped from V and 7 bases from J, the junction kept 6 bases outside the gene matches. As DNA, the CDR3 is TGCGCCAGCAGTCTCGACAGGGGTGACCAGCCCCAGCATTTT. Translation: CASSLDRGDQPQHF.

The gene calls are TRBV2 and TRBJ1-2; D is undetermined. Germline lookup yields CDR1 SNHLY and CDR2 FYNNEI. V lost 5 bases and J 4 bases, leaving 11 bases between the germline ends. The CDR3 sequence is 13 residues long. CDR3 sequence: CASSTAAPYGYTF. The CDR3 bases are TGTGCCAGCAGTACGGCAGCGCCCTATGGCTACACCTTC.

The chain is built from TRBV7-2 and TRBJ2-7; D gene ambiguous. Germline values: CDR1 SGHTA, CDR2 FQGNSA. V was trimmed by 4 bases and J by 4 bases, leaving 5 bases between them. CDR3 length equals 11 residues. The chain's CDR3 is CASSSFYEQYF. The CDR3 DNA is TGTGCCAGCAGCTCGTTTTACGAGCAGTACTTC.

On this clone itself: Germline is not matched at one junction end, which may reflect a read error. The rearrangement joins TRBV5-6 to TRBJ2-5; 10 nucleotides agree with TRBD1. Germline V CDR1 and CDR2: SGHDT, YYEEEE. The CDR3 is made up of 12 amino acids. The CDR3 region is CASSSGTGAFDF. The CDR3 DNA is TGTGCCAGCAGCTCCGGGACAGGGGCCTTTGACTTC.

In its sample, this clone was seen a few times. This sequence joins TRBV29-1 and TRBJ2-3; TRBD2 might be the D (6 bases). Germline loops: CDR1 SQVTM, CDR2 ANQGSEA. This CDR3 comprises 13 residues. V lost 2 bases and J lost 1, with 7 bases in between. CDR3 DNA: TGCAGCGTTGAACCGGGAGGCACAGATACGCAGTATTTT. It specifies CSVEPGGTDTQYF.

This chain joins TRBV7-2 and TRBJ2-3, with 11 bases fitting TRBD2. The germline V gene has CDR1 SGHTA and CDR2 FQGNSA. V shed 0 bases, J shed 3 bases, and the junction held 5 bases outside the gene matches. The CDR3 has 17 residues. DNA of the CDR3: TGTGCCAGCAGCTTAGCGCGACTAGCGGGACTTACAGATACGCAGTATTTT. It codes for CASSLARLAGLTDTQYF. The variable domain in full, with the rest retrieved from reference TRBV7-2 and TRBJ2-3, is GAGVSQSPSNKVTEKGKDVELRCDPISGHTALYWYRQSLGQGLEFLIYFQGNSAPDKSGLPSDRFSAERTGGSVSTLTIQRTQQEDSAVYLCASSLARLAGLTDTQYFGPGTRLTVL.

The chain links TRBV19 to TRBJ2-2, with D maybe TRBD1 (6 bases). Germline assignment: CDR1 LNHDA and CDR2 SQIVND (reference sequence). The CDR3 spans 15 residues. V dropped 4 bases and J dropped 3 bases, with 12 bases sitting between them. CDR3 sequence reads: CASSTRDKYTGELFF. Here the CDR3 DNA reads TGTGCCAGTAGTACCCGGGACAAATACACCGGGGAGCTGTTTTTT.

The genes are TRBV12-3 or TRBV12-4 and TRBJ1-2; D is ambiguous. With 7 bases removed from V and 7 bases from J, the gap between germline ends came to 10 bases. CDR3 length equals 11 residues. The CDR3 region is CASTPVLGYTF. CDR3 DNA: TGTGCCAGCACCCCCGTTCTTGGCTACACCTTC.

CDR3 nucleotide sequence: TGTGCCAGTAGTATACGGGACAGGAGGGAGACCCAGTACTTC. It translates to CASSIRDRRETQYF. The chain employs TRBV19 and TRBJ2-5, with TRBD1 matching over 8 bases. V lost 2 bases and J lost 5; bases outside the gene matches: 4. This CDR3 is built from 14 residues. Germline V gives CDR1 LNHDA, CDR2 SQIVND (reference sequence).